These 9 T cell receptor beta chains were sequenced from one sample in a study of T cell changes during pregnancy in multiple sclerosis. Clones were read by immunoSEQ multiplex PCR, and TCRdb kept only the in-frame ones, dropping some. The data show about 40,000 clones, roughly 90% seen once. The input for sequencing was CD8+ T cells from peripheral blood mononuclear cells, taken in the first trimester of pregnancy. These receptors were obtained from a female donor with multiple sclerosis, enrolled in a pregnancy study.

This chain links TRBV5-4 with TRBJ2-4, with 12 nucleotides matching TRBD2. Losses at the gene ends were 3 bases for V and 0 bases for J; bases not matched to a gene: 13. The CDR3 is 20 amino acids. Germline V gives CDR1 SGHNT, CDR2 YYREEE (reference sequence). This CDR3 reads CASSSGGGTSGPLAKNIQYF. CDR3 in DNA: TGTGCCAGCAGCTCTGGCGGCGGGACTAGCGGGCCCCTAGCCAAAAACATTCAGTACTTC.

The J gene is TRBJ2-7, the V gene TRBV6-6; D not certain. V was trimmed by 7 bases and J by 5 bases, leaving 9 bases between them. The length of the CDR3 is 11 residues. Germline CDR1 and CDR2: MNHNY and SVGAGI (reference sequence). CDR3 in DNA: TGTGCCAGCACCCCAGGCCACGAGCAGTACTTC. Its translation is CASTPGHEQYF.

This clone was detected once. V and J are TRBV2 and TRBJ1-2, with TRBD1 identical over 7 bases. The length of the CDR3 is 13 residues. Germline V CDR1 and CDR2: SNHLY, FYNNEI. The J segment lost 0 bases and the V segment lost 6 bases, leaving 1 base of the junction unmatched. The chain's CDR3 is CASRGQTNYGYTF. The CDR3 DNA reads as TGTGCCAGCAGGGGACAGACTAACTATGGCTACACCTTC.

This clone turned up a few times. The genes are TRBV7-9 and TRBJ1-2; D gene uncertain. Germline CDR1 reads SEHNR; CDR2 reads FQNEAQ (reference sequence). The V end was cut by 3 bases, the J end by 8 bases, with 13 bases between. The CDR3 runs to 13 residues. CDR3 coding DNA: TGTGCCAGCAGCTTTCTCAGACTTCGGGGCTACACCTTC. Encoded protein: CASSFLRLRGYTF.

As concerns this clone: Other DNA variants within this sample encode the same CDR3. The chain links TRBV19 to TRBJ1-1, with a tentative D call TRBD1 (5 bases). The germline CDR1 and CDR2 sequences are LNHDA and SQIVND (reference sequence). Trimming removed 6 bases from V and 1 base from J, with 9 bases in between. The CDR3 contains 13 residues. CDR3 amino acids: CASSPGGNTEAFF. CDR3 DNA sequence: TGTGCCAGTAGCCCCGGGGGGAACACTGAAGCTTTCTTT.

This sequence joins TRBV15 and TRBJ2-5; 8 nucleotides agree with TRBD2. V trimming: 1 base; J trimming: 5 bases; junction bases outside the gene matches: 9. Germline CDR1 reads LNHNV; CDR2 reads YYDKDF (reference sequence). The length of the CDR3 is 16 residues. CDR3 in amino acids: CATSRGGGGGWETQYF. CDR3 nucleotide sequence: TGTGCCACCAGCAGAGGGGGAGGCGGGGGGTGGGAGACCCAGTACTTC. The full variable domain, in which reference TRBV15 and TRBJ2-5 provide the parts outside the CDR3, is DAMVIQNPRYQVTQFGKPVTLSCSQTLNHNVMYWYQQKSSQAPKLLFHYYDKDFNNEADTPDNFQSRRPNTSFCFLDIRSPGLGDTAMYLCATSRGGGGGWETQYFGPGTRLLVL.

CDR3 sequence reads: CASSLFGGVDEQFF. The CDR3 DNA is TGTGCCAGCAGCTTGTTCGGGGGGGTAGATGAGCAGTTCTTC. J is TRBJ2-1 and V is TRBV27; 8 nucleotides agree with TRBD2. The junction had 9 bases not matched to a gene; V was cut back by 6 bases and J by 8 bases. Germline CDR1 and CDR2: MNHEY and SMNVEV (reference sequence). The CDR3 consists of 14 residues.

The chain has TRBV27 and TRBJ2-7, with 7 bases fitting TRBD2. The CDR3 covers 14 residues. CDR1 is MNHEY, CDR2 SMNVEV, per germline (reference sequence). V shed 5 bases, J shed 7 bases, and the junction held 11 bases outside the gene matches. This CDR3 reads CASSPGGGVGEQYF. CDR3 in DNA: TGTGCCAGCAGTCCCGGGGGAGGGGTCGGTGAGCAGTACTTC.

The chain carries TRBV18 and TRBJ1-2, with D perhaps TRBD1 (6 bases). Germline V gene sequence: CDR1 KGHSH, CDR2 LQKENI. Deletions cut 3 bases from V and 4 bases from J, with 15 bases between. The CDR3 loop spans 15 amino acids. The CDR3 DNA is TGTGCCAGCTCACCCCGGACAGTTCGGAGCTATGGCTACACCTTC. Its protein product is CASSPRTVRSYGYTF.